The entry below describes one TCR beta chain. At least ten counts were recorded for this clonotype. Its recognized antigen is unknown. The input lacks base qualities; no much larger clone sits a single base away. The data are from a study of T-cell memory formation after mild COVID-19 (dated by TCRdb to the early 2020s). Concerning the study at large: Most TCR sequence clusters were specific to one of the two donors. Two young, previously healthy adult volunteers made up the cohort, one male and one female. T-cell clones expanding and contracting after mild COVID-19 in two donors were tracked by longitudinal TCRalpha and TCRbeta repertoire sequencing. Study-level results and caveats: Some responding clones were detected in pre-infection memory, suggesting pre-existing cross-reactive memory T cells joined the SARS-CoV-2 response. Only a couple of mild cases were covered in the study, and larger cohorts including severe cases with pre-infection samples were considered necessary. The second-wave clones that peaked on day 37 were not confirmed to be SARS-CoV-2 specific. Balanced CD4/CD8 phenotypes were observed for clones contracting from day 15 to 85, whereas a bias towards CD4+ was observed for a second wave of clones expanding from day 15 to 37. Contracting CD4+ clones were located mainly in the CM and EM memory subsets, whereas CD8+ clones were found to be enriched in EMRA.

PBMCs were isolated by Ficoll-Paque density gradient centrifugation. The instrument given in TCRdb is Illumina NovaSeq 6000. Using 5'RACE with constant-segment primers, TCRalpha and TCRbeta cDNA libraries were constructed, with sample barcodes and unique molecular identifiers added in the process. RNA was extracted from every sample with Trizol reagent. Library amplification was performed in two PCR steps, and a second sample barcode and Illumina TruSeq adapters were introduced in the second step. Libraries were sequenced on an Illumina NovaSeq with 2 x 150 bp paired-end reads. The authors' analysis ran thus. Demultiplexing of reads and collapsing into UMI-guided consensus sequences were performed with migec v1.2.7. Using mixcr v2.1.11, the UMI consensuses were aligned to TRA and TRB V and J templates and assembled into clonotypes. A clonotype was counted as expanded or contracted only if both edgeR and NoisET called the change significant, with noise models trained on biological replicates. For edgeR calls, a false discovery rate-adjusted p below 0.01 and a log2 fold-change threshold of 1 were applied. As an exploratory analysis of dynamics, max-normalized trajectories of the 1000 most abundant clonotypes were examined with PCA combined with hierarchical clustering. Separately sequenced CD4+ and CD8+ repertoires were used to assign the CD4 or CD8 phenotype of responding clones. The raw public data were reprocessed by TCRdb itself: fastp quality trimming at Q25, MiXCR clonotype calling, in-frame beta chains only. Entries that share a CDR3 protein sequence are merged under the most common genes and DNA. The V and J calls and clone size come from TCRdb's table, not from the authors' own analysis. This sample has 40,000 to 45,000 distinct CDR3 sequences in its table, and 6% to 9.5% of those were observed once. The top ten hold 1.4% to 1.5% of the sample.

Via the germline V gene, CDR1 is SGHTS and CDR2 YDEGEE. V sheds 2 bases and J sheds 0 bases, leaving 9 bases between their ends. The CDR3 contains 15 residues, cysteine and phenylalanine counted. Only CDR3 DNA is held: 45 bases, read in frame from base 1. The sequenced sample was PBMCs or a T cell subset sorted from them (not recorded which). This chain is built from TRBV5-8 and TRBJ2-1, with the D gene call left open. This sequence originates from a man younger than 35 who had mild COVID-19 (a few samples of this study predate the infection). The sample titles of this study are shuffled in the database, so cell type and time point are left out; the donor was told from shared clones. The CDR3 sequence is CASSFGRSSYNEQFF. The DNA sequence reads TGTGCCAGCAGCTTCGGGCGGAGCTCCTACAATGAGCAGTTCTTC.